This entry features one T cell receptor (beta chain) sequence. The record originates from a study of T cells in tuberculosis. On the study more broadly: T cells were selected with CD1B tetramers loaded with glucose monomycolate.

V was clipped by 2 bases and J by 7 bases, with 14 bases between them. CDR3 length: 15 amino acids. CDR1 is PRHDT, CDR2 FYEKMQ, per germline (reference sequence). This table comes from immunoSEQ multiplex PCR, and its TCRdb copy is limited to in-frame clones, with some not included. The table includes around 41,000 clones, approximately 94% detected once. The sample comprised PBMCs. V is TRBV13 and J is TRBJ2-2; a possible D gene is TRBD1 (6 bases). This TCR was recovered from a donor aged 10-29 years with latent tuberculosis or without tuberculosis infection. Some clones in this sample may be carry-over from other donors' samples. The chain's CDR3 is CASSLWTEHGGELFF. CDR3 coding DNA: TGTGCCAGCAGCTTATGGACAGAACATGGCGGGGAGCTGTTTTTT.